This note documents a single T cell receptor beta chain sequence. No antigen is known for it. For the second PCR, which ran for about 7 to 12 cycles, a sample-barcoded 5' primer and a J-beta primer mix were used. MiXCR, applied by TCRdb to the 5' RACE reads, yields one record per CDR3 protein. The sample consists of 650,000 to 900,000 distinct CDR3 sequences, roughly 60% of them appearing once. This sample stems from a study of blood T cells in healthy people across ages. Study results and limitations: The long-lived group displayed more naive CD4+ cells, plus higher diversity, than the aged donors did. Significant beta diversity loss was already apparent by age roughly 38, declining roughly linearly.

CDR3 size: 13 residues. V shed 5 bases and J 11 bases; nucleotides not matched to a gene: 10. Germline CDR1 SGHTA, CDR2 FQGNSA. The source of this sequence is a man aged 30 to 45 in good health. This chain joins TRBV7-2 and TRBJ2-5, with 8 positions matching TRBD2. The sample consisted of blood. The CDR3 here is CASSREAGDEQYF. As DNA, the CDR3 is TGTGCCAGCAGCCGAGAAGCGGGGGATGAGCAGTACTTC.